These 29 T cell receptor beta chains were sequenced from one sample in a study of blood T cell repertoires in COVID-19. Assay used: immunoSEQ multiplex PCR; TCRdb lists only in-frame clones, some missing. This table holds 210,000 or so clones, about 88% found once. The sample comprised peripheral blood. The receptors were sampled from a woman between 40 and 55 years old who had recovered from COVID-19.

J is TRBJ2-5 and V is TRBV4-2; 11 nucleotides line up with TRBD1. From germline, CDR1 is LGHNA and CDR2 YNFKEQ. The CDR3 sequence is 15 residues long. The V gene end was trimmed by 1 base and the J gene end by 10 bases; junction bases not matched to a gene: 8. CDR3 region: CASSQVGQGGRDQYF. CDR3 DNA sequence: TGTGCCAGCAGCCAAGTGGGACAGGGGGGCCGGGACCAGTACTTC.

Only one count was recorded for this clone. The chain employs TRBV9 and TRBJ2-3; 8 bases map to TRBD2. Germline lookup yields CDR1 SGDLS and CDR2 YYNGEE. V lost 4 bases to trimming and J lost 0 bases; unmatched junction nucleotides: 19. The CDR3 totals 20 residues. CDR3 loop: CASSPNPPSGLPGSTDTQYF. The CDR3 bases are TGTGCCAGCAGCCCCAACCCCCCTAGCGGGCTCCCTGGTAGCACAGATACGCAGTATTTT. Using reference TRBV9 and TRBJ2-3 for the parts outside the CDR3, the full variable domain is DSGVTQTPKHLITATGQRVTLRCSPRSGDLSVYWYQQSLDQGLQFLIQYYNGEERAKGNILERFSAQQFPDLHSELNLSSLELGDSALYFCASSPNPPSGLPGSTDTQYFGPGTRLTVL.

This clone was seen a single time. The rearrangement links TRBV4-2 to TRBJ2-7, with TRBD1 as a possible D gene (6 bases). CDR1 and CDR2 from the germline V gene are LGHNA and YNFKEQ. The CDR3 covers 15 residues. Trimming cost V 0 bases and J 3 bases, with 12 bases left between them. CDR3 sequence: CASSQDGTLVYEQYF. As DNA, the CDR3 is TGTGCCAGCAGCCAAGATGGGACACTCGTCTACGAGCAGTACTTC.

J is TRBJ2-7 and V is TRBV7-8; possibly TRBD1 for D (6 bases). CDR3 length: 15 residues. Trimming took 5 bases from V and 3 from J, leaving 17 bases between them. Germline-derived CDR1 and CDR2 are SGHVS and FQNEAQ. The CDR3 protein is CASSLGAGVFYEQYF. In DNA, the CDR3 is TGTGCCAGCAGCCTGGGAGCAGGGGTTTTCTACGAGCAGTACTTC. The complete variable domain, with remaining parts taken from reference TRBV7-8 and TRBJ2-7, reads GAGVSQSPRYKVAKRGQDVALRCDPISGHVSLFWYQQALGQGPEFLTYFQNEAQLDKSGLPSDRFFAERPEGSVSTLKIQRTQQEDSAVYLCASSLGAGVFYEQYFGPGTRLTVT.

The chain combines TRBV7-9 with TRBJ2-7; TRBD2 matches 7 bases. The CDR3 consists of 16 residues. CDR1 SEHNR and CDR2 FQNEAQ come from the germline V gene (reference sequence). Trimming at V came to 3 bases and at J to 0 bases, leaving 8 bases not matched to a gene. The CDR3 DNA follows: TGTGCCAGCAGCTTGGTGTCCCTAGCGGTCTCCTACGAGCAGTACTTC. Protein sequence: CASSLVSLAVSYEQYF.

The chain uses TRBV27 and TRBJ1-5, with 9 bases fitting TRBD1. From germline, CDR1 is MNHEY and CDR2 SMNVEV (reference sequence). Trimming cost V 8 bases and J 7 bases; bases outside gene matches: 9. This CDR3 has 14 residues. CDR3 nucleotide sequence: TGTGCCAGCGGGGCGGACAGGGGAGGACAGCCCCAGCATTTT. This gives the protein CASGADRGGQPQHF.

V and J are TRBV30 and TRBJ2-7; 9 bases line up with TRBD1. J lost 2 bases, V lost 2 bases, and 7 bases had no gene match. Germline CDR1 and CDR2: GTSNPN and SVGIG (reference sequence). The CDR3 has 15 residues. In DNA, the CDR3 is TGTGCCTGGAGTCGGTCGGGACAGGGTGCCTACGAGCAGTACTTC. The encoded protein is CAWSRSGQGAYEQYF. Based on the CDR3 plus reference TRBV30 and TRBJ2-7, the full variable domain is SQTIHQWPATLVQPVGSPLSLECTVEGTSNPNLYWYRQAAGRGLQLLFYSVGIGQISSEVPQNLSASRPQDRQFILSSKKLLLSDSGFYLCAWSRSGQGAYEQYFGPGTRLTVT.

V gene TRBV9 combines with J gene TRBJ2-1; 11 bases are a match to TRBD2. V lost 1 base, J lost 7 bases, and 4 bases stayed unmatched. Germline V gene data show CDR1 as SGDLS and CDR2 as YYNGEE. The CDR3 has 15 residues. The CDR3 DNA sequence: TGTGCCAGCAGCGTAACTAGCGGGAGTTCTAATGAGCAGTTCTTC. This codes for CASSVTSGSSNEQFF.

This clone came up once. The chain links TRBV27 to TRBJ1-1, with D perhaps TRBD1 (6 bases). The germline V gene has CDR1 MNHEY and CDR2 SMNVEV (reference sequence). Trimming removed 5 bases at V and 3 bases at J, with 10 bases between. The length of the CDR3 is 13 residues. DNA of the CDR3: TGTGCCAGCAGTCTGAACAGGGACACTGAAGCTTTCTTT. Its protein product is CASSLNRDTEAFF.

This chain links TRBV7-8 with TRBJ2-7; no clear D gene. Germline assignment: CDR1 SGHVS and CDR2 FQNEAQ. V was cut by 1 base and J by 9 bases, with 13 bases left in between. The CDR3 sequence is 13 residues long. The CDR3 DNA sequence: TGTGCCAGCAGCTTAGGCGGCGGCCCCCGGCAGTACTTC. Translating gives CASSLGGGPRQYF.

V gene TRBV18 combines with J gene TRBJ2-7; 9 nucleotides align to TRBD2. J gave up 7 bases and V 3 bases, and 13 bases lay outside the gene matches. There are 16 residues in the CDR3. CDR1 KGHSH and CDR2 LQKENI come from the germline V gene. CDR3 in DNA: TGTGCCAGCTCACCTGGGGCTAGCGGGAATTCTTGGGAGCAGTACTTC. Its translation is CASSPGASGNSWEQYF.

The genes are TRBV28 and TRBJ1-6; TRBD1 aligns across 10 bases. Germline CDR1 reads MDHEN; CDR2 reads SYDVKM. This CDR3 region has 16 residues. Trimming took 2 bases from V and 12 from J; bases not matched to a gene: 10. CDR3 coding DNA: TGTGCCAGCAGTTTACCTAGGGACAGGGGTGATGGACCCCTCCACTTT. Translating gives CASSLPRDRGDGPLHF. The full variable domain, its missing parts supplied by reference TRBV28 and TRBJ1-6, is DVKVTQSSRYLVKRTGEKVFLECVQDMDHENMFWYRQDPGLGLRLIYFSYDVKMKEKGDIPEGYSVSREKKERFSLILESASTNQTSMYLCASSLPRDRGDGPLHFGNGTRLTVT.

This clone was seen many times. Other DNA sequences in the sample encode the same CDR3. This chain joins TRBV7-9 and TRBJ2-7; 7 bases fit TRBD1. V was clipped by 4 bases and J by 1 base; unmatched bases: 7. This CDR3 region has 15 residues. Germline-derived CDR1 and CDR2 are SEHNR and FQNEAQ (reference sequence). The CDR3 spells CASSSDREVSYEQYF. For the CDR3, the DNA is TGTGCCAGCAGCTCCGACAGGGAAGTTTCCTACGAGCAGTACTTC.

This clone has only a few counts. This rearrangement joins TRBV30 to TRBJ2-1, with 9 nucleotides matching TRBD2. The CDR3 runs 15 residues. Trimming took 2 bases from V and 7 from J; bases not matched to a gene: 9. CDR1 GTSNPN and CDR2 SVGIG come from the germline V gene (reference sequence). CDR3 sequence reads: CAWSLNSGSINEQFF. In nucleotides, the CDR3 is TGTGCCTGGAGTCTTAATAGCGGGAGCATAAATGAGCAGTTCTTC.

V and J are TRBV4-1 and TRBJ2-7, with 9 bases that match TRBD2. V trimming: 0 bases; J trimming: 0 bases; junction bases outside the gene matches: 15. The CDR3 runs 20 residues. The germline V gene has CDR1 MGHRA and CDR2 YSYEKL. In nucleotides, the CDR3 is TGCGCCAGCAGCCAAGATAACTTGGCTAGCGGGGAACCCCTCTCCTACGAGCAGTACTTC. Its protein product is CASSQDNLASGEPLSYEQYF.

The chain is built from TRBV29-1 and TRBJ2-5; weak D call: TRBD1 (6 bases). Trimming removed 3 bases from V and 5 bases from J, with 19 bases in between. CDR1 is SQVTM and CDR2 is ANQGSEA in the germline V gene. The CDR3 is 15 residues long. CDR3 in DNA: TGCAGCGTTGAGTTGGAAGGGGGAGTTTGGGAGACCCAGTACTTC. Its protein product is CSVELEGGVWETQYF.

The chain employs TRBV11-3 and TRBJ2-5, with D maybe TRBD2 (6 bases). CDR3 size: 13 residues. CDR1 and CDR2 (germline): SGHNT, YENEEA. Trimming removed 4 bases from V and 5 bases from J, with 11 bases in between. CDR3 nucleotide sequence: TGTGCCAGCAGCTATACTAGCATGGAGACCCAGTACTTC. It specifies CASSYTSMETQYF.

The J gene is TRBJ1-2, the V gene TRBV6-1; TRBD1 matches at 10 bases. This CDR3 is built from 14 residues. Germline assignment: CDR1 MNHNS and CDR2 SASEGT. V was pared by 3 bases and J by 4 bases, with 2 bases of the junction left unmatched. The CDR3 spells CASSDGQGVYGYTF. DNA of the CDR3: TGTGCCAGCAGTGATGGACAGGGGGTCTATGGCTACACCTTC.

The chain carries TRBV4-1 and TRBJ2-7; tentative D call: TRBD1 (5 bases). V was shortened by 5 bases and J by 3 bases, with 11 bases between the two germline ends. The CDR3 consists of 13 residues. CDR1 MGHRA and CDR2 YSYEKL come from the germline V gene. The CDR3 loop is CASSWGGGYEQYF. The DNA of the CDR3 is TGCGCCAGCAGCTGGGGCGGCGGCTACGAGCAGTACTTC.

V gene TRBV20-1 combines with J gene TRBJ2-5; no clear D. Germline V gives CDR1 DFQATT, CDR2 SNEGSKA (reference sequence). V shed 1 base and J shed 5 bases, with 5 bases lying between them. This CDR3 comprises 11 residues. The CDR3 sequence: CSARVSETQYF. The CDR3 nucleotides are TGCAGTGCTAGAGTGTCGGAGACCCAGTACTTC.

The chain couples TRBV28 to TRBJ2-1; tentatively, D is TRBD2 (5 bases). The V end was cut by 6 bases, the J end by 2 bases, with 14 bases between. This CDR3 spans 15 amino acids. CDR1 and CDR2 (germline): MDHEN, SYDVKM. CDR3 amino acids: CASRDGVSTYNEQFF. The CDR3 region has the DNA TGTGCCAGCAGGGACGGGGTAAGCACCTACAATGAGCAGTTCTTC.

This chain joins TRBV3-1 (or the pseudogene TRBV3-2) and TRBJ2-7; tentative D call: TRBD2 (6 bases). Deletions cut 1 base from V and 1 base from J, with 11 bases between. CDR3 length: 15 amino acids. Germline assignment: CDR1 LGHDT and CDR2 YNNKEL (reference sequence). CDR3 DNA: TGTGCCAGCAGCCAAGCTGGCGGGGCGTCCTACGAGCAGTACTTC. It encodes CASSQAGGASYEQYF.

V and J are TRBV2 and TRBJ2-7; TRBD2 agrees at 10 bases. Germline V gives CDR1 SNHLY, CDR2 FYNNEI. V shed 6 bases, J shed 4 bases, and the junction held 6 bases outside the gene matches. The CDR3 extends over 14 amino acids. The CDR3 loop is CASRSGRAEYEQYF. DNA for the CDR3: TGTGCCAGCAGAAGCGGGAGGGCCGAGTACGAGCAGTACTTC. The full variable domain, in which reference TRBV2 and TRBJ2-7 provide the parts outside the CDR3, is EPEVTQTPSHQVTQMGQEVILRCVPISNHLYFYWYRQILGQKVEFLVSFYNNEISEKSEIFDDQFSVERPDGSNFTLKIRSTKLEDSAMYFCASRSGRAEYEQYFGPGTRLTVT.

This clone was counted only a few times. The chain has TRBV29-1 and TRBJ2-3, with a weak D call TRBD1 (6 bases). The V and J ends lost 4 bases and 4 bases respectively, with 24 bases between them. In germline, CDR1 is SQVTM, CDR2 ANQGSEA. The CDR3 contains 17 residues. This CDR3 is CSVVPPWGQSSPDTQYF. The CDR3 DNA follows: TGCAGCGTTGTACCCCCATGGGGGCAATCCTCCCCAGATACGCAGTATTTT.

CDR3 sequence reads: CASSVGQDPVYEQYF. The CDR3 DNA sequence: TGTGCCAGCAGCGTGGGACAGGATCCGGTTTACGAGCAGTACTTC. V gene TRBV9 combines with J gene TRBJ2-7; 8 bases fit TRBD1. Germline V CDR1 and CDR2: SGDLS, YYNGEE. CDR3 length: 15 amino acids. V trimming: 2 bases; J trimming: 4 bases; junction bases outside the gene matches: 8.

In the case of this clone: Other DNA sequences in the same sample also yield this CDR3. For the CDR3, the DNA is TGTGCCAGCAGCTTGTCAGGGGGCAATCAGCCCCAGCATTTT. This codes for CASSLSGGNQPQHF. The chain joins TRBV7-9 to TRBJ1-5; a weak D match, TRBD1 (6 bases). The CDR3 loop spans 14 amino acids. Between the trimmed V and J ends, which lost 3 bases and 2 bases, there was a span of 8 bases. The germline CDR1 and CDR2 sequences are SEHNR and FQNEAQ (reference sequence).

As to this clone: A read error is possible here, since a much larger clone lies one base away. The chain couples TRBV4-2 to TRBJ2-3, with TRBD2 matching 9 bases. Germline V CDR1 and CDR2: LGHNA, YNFKEQ. The CDR3 has 15 amino acids. V lost 0 bases, J lost 3 bases, and 1 base stayed unmatched. The CDR3 sequence is CASSQDSGRTDTQYF. The CDR3, as DNA: TGTGCCAGCAGCCAAGATAGCGGGAGAACAGATACGCAGTATTTT.

The rearrangement links TRBV21-1 to TRBJ2-7; the table's D call of TRBD1 was not tested on the DNA. TRBV21-1 is a pseudogene. This CDR3 is built from 16 residues. CDR3 coding DNA: TGTGCCAGCAGCAAAGCCCCTAAGGGACAACCCTACGAGCAGTACTTC. This encodes CASSKAPKGQPYEQYF.

The V and J genes are TRBV6-2 or TRBV6-3 and TRBJ1-2; 7 positions agree with TRBD1. Trimming cost V 5 bases and J 2 bases; bases outside gene matches: 2. This CDR3 region has 13 residues. Germline-derived CDR1 and CDR2 are MNHEY and SVGEGT. CDR3 sequence: CASSVDRNYGYTF. Written as DNA, the CDR3 is TGTGCCAGCAGTGTGGACAGGAACTATGGCTACACCTTC.